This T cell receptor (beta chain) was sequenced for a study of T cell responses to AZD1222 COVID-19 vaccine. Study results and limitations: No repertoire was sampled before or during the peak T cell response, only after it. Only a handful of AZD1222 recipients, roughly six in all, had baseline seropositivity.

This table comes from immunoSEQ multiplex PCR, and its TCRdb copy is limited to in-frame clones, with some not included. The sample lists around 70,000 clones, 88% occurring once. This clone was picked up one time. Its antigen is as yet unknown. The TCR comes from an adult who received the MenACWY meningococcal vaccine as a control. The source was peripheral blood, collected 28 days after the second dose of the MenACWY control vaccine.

For the CDR3, the DNA is TGCAGCGTTGACTACAGGGGCCCAGATACGCAGTATTTT. Amino acid sequence: CSVDYRGPDTQYF. V is TRBV29-1 and J is TRBJ2-3; 7 bases are a match to TRBD1. In germline, CDR1 is SQVTM, CDR2 ANQGSEA. V was pared by 3 bases and J by 4 bases, with 4 bases of the junction left unmatched. The length of the CDR3 is 13 residues.